Each of the 19 T cell receptor beta chains below was sequenced from the same sample in a study of cytomegalovirus exposure and HLA in healthy donors. PCR used 60 Vbeta primers and 13 Jbeta primers. Profiled with immunoSEQ multiplex PCR; TCRdb holds only in-frame clones, not every one. The sample yields over 85,000 clones, 6.5% to 8% seen once. Sequencing was carried out using PBMCs. The receptors originated from a man aged 50 to 59 in good health and CMV-seronegative.

This clone turned up a few times. The V call is TRBV2, the J call TRBJ2-5; D unresolved. The V gene's germline CDR1 is SNHLY and CDR2 FYNNEI. This CDR3 comprises 14 residues. The V end lost 2 bases, the J end lost 0 bases, and 7 bases lay between the germline ends. CDR3 coding DNA: TGTGCCAGCAGTGAAATGCGGAACCAAGAGACCCAGTACTTC. This gives the protein CASSEMRNQETQYF.

The chain has TRBV14 and TRBJ2-7; 10 bases line up with TRBD1. CDR3 length equals 15 residues. CDR1 is SGHDN, CDR2 FVKESK, per germline. Trimming removed 5 bases from V and 5 bases from J; junction bases left unmatched: 9. The CDR3 DNA follows: TGTGCCAGCAGCTCCGAGGGGACAGGGGTTGACGAGCAGTACTTC. Protein product: CASSSEGTGVDEQYF.

As for this clone: The same CDR3 can be traced to other DNA sequences in this sample. The CDR3 reads CAWKQGSYEQYF. CDR3 in DNA: TGTGCCTGGAAGCAGGGTAGCTACGAGCAGTACTTC. The chain is built from TRBV30 and TRBJ2-7, with a weak D call TRBD1 (5 bases). Looked up from germline, CDR1 is GTSNPN and CDR2 is SVGIG (reference sequence). The V end lost 4 bases, the J end lost 3 bases, and 10 bases lay between the germline ends. The CDR3 consists of 12 residues.

The chain is built from TRBV6-5 and TRBJ2-1; TRBD2 aligns across 9 bases. The trim removed 11 bases at V and 6 bases at J, leaving 11 bases unmatched. CDR1 and CDR2 (germline): MNHEY, SVGAGI. The CDR3 is 14 residues long. This CDR3 is CASRRLAGTNEQFF. The CDR3 coding sequence is TGTGCCTCCAGGAGGCTAGCGGGGACCAATGAGCAGTTCTTC.

This clone was observed a few times. The genes are TRBV28 and TRBJ1-1; the D gene is possibly TRBD1 (6 bases). Trimming left V 10 bases short and J 0 bases short, with 18 bases between. This CDR3 is built from 15 residues. CDR1 is MDHEN and CDR2 is SYDVKM in the germline V gene. The CDR3 loop is CAITEGVRMNTEAFF. DNA for the CDR3: TGTGCCATCACCGAGGGGGTCAGAATGAACACTGAAGCTTTCTTT.

The table lists this clone with a few counts. In DNA, the CDR3 is TGTGCCAGCTCACCCACTAACTCTGGGGCCAACGTCCTGACTTTC. Protein product: CASSPTNSGANVLTF. The chain employs TRBV18 and TRBJ2-6; D is ambiguous. This CDR3 spans 15 amino acids. Germline V gene data show CDR1 as KGHSH and CDR2 as LQKENI. V lost 3 bases and J 0 bases, leaving 6 bases between the germline ends. The full variable domain, with the rest looked up from reference TRBV18 and TRBJ2-6, is NAGVMQNPRHLVRRRGQEARLRCSPMKGHSHVYWYRQLPEEGLKFMVYLQKENIIDESGMPKERFSAEFPKEGPSILRIQQVVRGDSAAYFCASSPTNSGANVLTFGAGSRLTVL.

The rearrangement joins TRBV7-6 to TRBJ1-1; tentatively, D is TRBD1 (5 bases). CDR3 length equals 13 residues. V was pared by 5 bases and J by 2 bases, with 9 bases between. The germline CDR1 and CDR2 sequences are SGHVS and FNYEAQ. Written as DNA, the CDR3 is TGTGCCAGCAGCCAACAGGAAAACACTGAAGCTTTCTTT. Its translation is CASSQQENTEAFF.

Worth noting for this clone: Within the sample, other DNA sequences also encode this same CDR3. This chain links TRBV4-3 with TRBJ2-3; 10 nucleotides line up with TRBD1. CDR1 and CDR2 (germline): LGHNA, YSLEER. Trimming took 0 bases from V and 6 from J; bases not matched to a gene: 3. The CDR3 is 15 residues long. In nucleotides, the CDR3 is TGCGCCAGCAGCCAAGATGGACAGGGGGTTGATACGCAGTATTTT. Its protein product is CASSQDGQGVDTQYF.

The genes are TRBV28 and TRBJ1-1; D might be TRBD1 (5 bases). CDR1 is MDHEN, CDR2 SYDVKM, per germline. V lost 11 bases to trimming and J lost 6 bases, with 13 bases between them. The CDR3 has 11 amino acids. CDR3 loop: CAGGAGAEAFF. The DNA for the CDR3 is TGTGCCGGCGGGGCGGGGGCTGAAGCTTTCTTT.

The table lists this clone with a few counts. The V and J genes are TRBV6-6 and TRBJ1-6; weak D call: TRBD1 (5 bases). V lost 2 bases to trimming and J lost 9 bases, with 5 bases between them. CDR1 is MNHNY and CDR2 is SVGAGI in the germline V gene (reference sequence). The CDR3 loop spans 12 amino acids. CDR3 sequence: CASSYRGSPLHF. CDR3 sequence (DNA): TGTGCCAGCAGTTACAGGGGTTCACCCCTCCACTTT.

This clone was seen a single time. This chain joins TRBV7-8 and TRBJ1-5, with TRBD1 identical over 10 bases. The length of the CDR3 is 16 residues. The V and J ends lost 0 bases and 3 bases, in that order; junction bases with no gene match: 2. The germline V gene encodes CDR1 SGHVS and CDR2 FQNEAQ. This chain's CDR3 is CASSLAGQGFNQPQHF. CDR3 sequence (DNA): TGTGCCAGCAGCTTAGCGGGACAGGGGTTCAATCAGCCCCAGCATTTT.

This rearrangement joins TRBV6-1 to TRBJ1-5; 8 bases are a match to TRBD1. J lost 0 bases, V lost 6 bases, and 4 bases had no gene match. The CDR3 contains 15 residues. The V gene's germline CDR1 is MNHNS and CDR2 SASEGT. DNA of the CDR3: TGTGCCAGCAGCCCGACAGGGGTTAGCAATCAGCCCCAGCATTTT. Residues: CASSPTGVSNQPQHF.

Only a few counts were recorded for this clone. J is TRBJ2-1 and V is TRBV5-4, with D perhaps TRBD2 (6 bases). Germline V CDR1 and CDR2: SGHNT, YYREEE (reference sequence). V was pared by 0 bases and J by 0 bases, with 7 bases between. This CDR3 comprises 15 residues. This CDR3 is CASSLDGSSYNEQFF. CDR3 coding DNA: TGTGCCAGCAGCTTGGACGGGAGCTCCTACAATGAGCAGTTCTTC.

This clone was seen a handful of times. The chain links TRBV9 to TRBJ2-1; 11 nucleotides agree with TRBD1. Germline CDR1 SGDLS, CDR2 YYNGEE. The CDR3 spans 16 residues. Unmatched junction bases numbered 10, after V lost 4 bases and J lost 7 bases. CDR3 DNA: TGTGCCAGCAGCACCAGCCGGGACAGGGGGGTTAATGAGCAGTTCTTC. This sequence encodes CASSTSRDRGVNEQFF.

This clone was seen a handful of times. J is TRBJ1-2 and V is TRBV28; weak D call: TRBD1 (6 bases). Trimming cost V 7 bases and J 8 bases, with 17 bases left between them. This CDR3 region has 13 residues. CDR1 is MDHEN, CDR2 SYDVKM, per germline. This CDR3 reads CASTLQGRQGYTF. As DNA, the CDR3 is TGTGCCAGCACCCTACAGGGCCGCCAAGGCTACACCTTC.

This clone turned up a few times. The V and J genes are TRBV28 and TRBJ1-1, with a weak D call TRBD1 (6 bases). Germline-derived CDR1 and CDR2 are MDHEN and SYDVKM. The CDR3 sequence is 15 residues long. Trimming took 6 bases from V and 5 from J, leaving 19 bases between them. CDR3: CASRPSGGQGTEAFF. CDR3 coding DNA: TGTGCCAGCAGGCCATCGGGGGGGCAGGGGACTGAAGCTTTCTTT. The entire variable domain, with the rest obtained from reference TRBV28 and TRBJ1-1, is as follows: DVKVTQSSRYLVKRTGEKVFLECVQDMDHENMFWYRQDPGLGLRLIYFSYDVKMKEKGDIPEGYSVSREKKERFSLILESASTNQTSMYLCASRPSGGQGTEAFFGQGTRLTVV.

This clone appeared a few times. The chain links TRBV6-1 to TRBJ1-5; D is possibly TRBD1 (6 bases). This CDR3 comprises 16 residues. With 0 bases removed from V and 7 bases from J, the gap between germline ends came to 16 bases. The germline V gene encodes CDR1 MNHNS and CDR2 SASEGT. The CDR3 loop reads CASSEAPVGARQPQHF. The CDR3 bases are TGTGCCAGCAGTGAAGCGCCGGTGGGGGCGAGGCAGCCCCAGCATTTT.

The rearrangement joins TRBV6-5 to TRBJ1-2; maybe TRBD1 (6 bases). The CDR3 extends over 15 amino acids. The V gene's germline CDR1 is MNHEY and CDR2 SVGAGI. Between the trimmed V and J ends, which lost 2 bases and 3 bases, there was a span of 13 bases. CDR3 protein: CASSYDGQIHYGYTF. The CDR3 DNA follows: TGTGCCAGCAGTTACGACGGACAGATCCACTATGGCTACACCTTC.

The rearrangement joins TRBV15 to TRBJ2-2; 10 bases agree with TRBD2. The CDR3 runs to 16 residues. Unmatched junction bases numbered 3, after V lost 1 base and J lost 4 bases. Germline CDR1 is LNHNV and CDR2 is YYDKDF (reference sequence). CDR3 nucleotide sequence: TGTGCCACCAGCAGAGCTAGCGGGAGTCCCACCGGGGAGCTGTTTTTT. Translated: CATSRASGSPTGELFF.